These 18 T cell receptor beta chains were sequenced from one sample in a study of blood T cell repertoires in COVID-19. This table comes from immunoSEQ multiplex PCR, and its TCRdb copy is limited to in-frame clones, with some not included. Among some 340,000 clones listed, roughly 85% were seen once. The specimen sequenced was peripheral blood. Receptors originate from a woman in her late teens or twenties with acute or convalescent COVID-19.

The chain links TRBV12-5 to TRBJ2-5; D is uncertain. Per germline, CDR1 LGHNT and CDR2 FRNRAP. V lost 3 bases and J 2 bases, leaving 13 bases between the germline ends. This CDR3 has 15 residues. CDR3 sequence (DNA): TGTGCTAGTGGTTTAGGCCAGGCCGTACAAGAGACCCAGTACTTC. As protein: CASGLGQAVQETQYF.

The chain is built from TRBV2 and TRBJ1-1, with D unclear. The CDR3 extends over 15 amino acids. Germline CDR1 is SNHLY and CDR2 is FYNNEI. The V end lost 0 bases, the J end lost 0 bases, and 8 bases lay between the germline ends. As DNA, the CDR3 is TGTGCCAGCAGTGAAGCAAAGGAGATGAACACTGAAGCTTTCTTT. Encoded protein: CASSEAKEMNTEAFF.

This sequence joins TRBV6-2 or TRBV6-3 and TRBJ2-5; D perhaps matches TRBD2 (6 bases). With 6 bases removed from V and 1 base from J, the gap between germline ends came to 12 bases. This CDR3 comprises 14 residues. CDR1 is MNHEY and CDR2 is SVGEGT in the germline V gene. CDR3 sequence (DNA): TGTGCCAGCAGCAGCTCCGGGGGCCAAGAGACCCAGTACTTC. Its protein is CASSSSGGQETQYF.

The chain joins TRBV9 to TRBJ1-1, with 8 bases lining up with TRBD1. The CDR3 is 18 residues long. V dropped 3 bases and J dropped 4; count of bases not matched to a gene: 17. Per the germline V gene, CDR1 is SGDLS and CDR2 is YYNGEE. DNA for the CDR3: TGTGCCAGCAGCGAGGGCCCCCCCGCCCAGGGGGCGACCACTGAAGCTTTCTTT. Translation: CASSEGPPAQGATTEAFF.

The chain carries TRBV27 and TRBJ2-7, with 7 bases lining up with TRBD2. The length of the CDR3 is 13 residues. The germline V gene has CDR1 MNHEY and CDR2 SMNVEV (reference sequence). The ends lost 10 bases at V and 7 bases at J; junction bases unmatched: 13. This CDR3 reads CATHGGSEGEQYF. Here the CDR3 DNA reads TGTGCCACCCACGGGGGGTCGGAGGGGGAGCAGTACTTC.

V usage is TRBV28 and J usage is TRBJ1-2, with D uncertain. The CDR3 runs 12 residues. Germline V CDR1 and CDR2: MDHEN, SYDVKM. V lost 3 bases, J lost 8 bases, and 10 bases lay in between. For the CDR3, the DNA is TGTGCCAGCAGTTTTCAGGCGCGAGGCTACACCTTC. It yields the protein CASSFQARGYTF.

A remark on this clone: Other nucleotide sequences from this sample produce the same CDR3. This chain uses TRBV19 with TRBJ1-5; unclear D gene. CDR1 and CDR2 (germline): LNHDA, SQIVND (reference sequence). Trimming took 6 bases from V and 4 from J, leaving 10 bases between them. CDR3 length: 13 amino acids. In nucleotides, the CDR3 is TGTGCCAGTAGCCCCGGGAGTAATCAGCCCCAGCATTTT. It translates to CASSPGSNQPQHF.

The chain uses TRBV5-5 and TRBJ2-7, with D possibly TRBD1 on 6 matching bases. The germline gives CDR1 SGHKS, CDR2 YYEKEE (reference sequence). The CDR3 spans 15 residues. Between the trimmed V and J ends, which lost 1 base and 4 bases, there was a span of 15 bases. CDR3 DNA sequence: TGTGCCAGCAGCTTGAACCCGCAGGGGCTTTACGAGCAGTACTTC. Amino acid sequence: CASSLNPQGLYEQYF.

The chain uses TRBV6-1 and TRBJ2-7; tentatively, D is TRBD2 (5 bases). The CDR3 is made up of 15 amino acids. V dropped 3 bases and J dropped 4 bases, with 16 bases sitting between them. Germline CDR1 reads MNHNS; CDR2 reads SASEGT. CDR3: CASSELRTGKYEQYF. The CDR3 nucleotides are TGTGCCAGCAGTGAGTTGCGAACGGGGAAGTACGAGCAGTACTTC.

V is TRBV20-1 and J is TRBJ1-2, with D hard to call. Trimming stripped 3 bases from V and 4 bases from J, with 12 bases between. This CDR3 spans 13 amino acids. Germline V gene lookup returns CDR1 DFQATT and CDR2 SNEGSKA (reference sequence). In DNA, the CDR3 is TGCAGTGCTAGTCATTCGGCAGGCTATGGCTACACCTTC. Its protein is CSASHSAGYGYTF.

The J gene is TRBJ2-2, the V gene TRBV28; maybe TRBD1 (6 bases). Trimming left V 6 bases short and J 0 bases short, with 8 bases between. This CDR3 comprises 14 residues. Per germline, CDR1 MDHEN and CDR2 SYDVKM. CDR3 in amino acids: CASRGTTNTGELFF. The DNA for the CDR3 is TGTGCCAGCAGGGGGACAACGAACACCGGGGAGCTGTTTTTT. The variable domain in full, completed from reference TRBV28 and TRBJ2-2, reads DVKVTQSSRYLVKRTGEKVFLECVQDMDHENMFWYRQDPGLGLRLIYFSYDVKMKEKGDIPEGYSVSREKKERFSLILESASTNQTSMYLCASRGTTNTGELFFGEGSRLTVL.

The chain has TRBV15 and TRBJ1-5; D is possibly TRBD1 (5 bases). The CDR3 covers 16 residues. Trimming took off 2 bases at V and 2 bases at J, with 13 bases between the two ends. Germline V gene lookup returns CDR1 LNHNV and CDR2 YYDKDF (reference sequence). The chain's CDR3 is CATSRRAGGGNQPQHF. CDR3 sequence (DNA): TGTGCCACCAGCAGAAGGGCGGGGGGGGGCAATCAGCCCCAGCATTTT.

This chain connects TRBV13 to TRBJ1-1, with D perhaps matching TRBD1 (6 bases). The CDR3 contains 15 residues. CDR1 is PRHDT, CDR2 FYEKMQ, per germline (reference sequence). Trimming removed 4 bases from V and 1 base from J, with 13 bases in between. The CDR3 loop reads CASSSQGNGNTEAFF. CDR3 nucleotide sequence: TGTGCCAGCAGCTCGCAGGGGAATGGGAACACTGAAGCTTTCTTT.

V gene TRBV13 combines with J gene TRBJ2-5; TRBD2 matches at 10 bases. CDR3 length: 16 amino acids. Germline values: CDR1 PRHDT, CDR2 FYEKMQ (reference sequence). The V segment lost 2 bases and the J segment 1 base; nucleotides outside the gene matches: 4. DNA of the CDR3: TGTGCCAGCAGCTTATACCTAGCGGGGGCCCAAGAGACCCAGTACTTC. It specifies CASSLYLAGAQETQYF.

V and J are TRBV30 and TRBJ2-1; 7 bases are shared with TRBD1. The CDR3 length is 14 residues. Per the germline V gene, CDR1 is GTSNPN and CDR2 is SVGIG (reference sequence). V was pared by 3 bases and J by 0 bases, with 2 bases of the junction left unmatched. In DNA form, the CDR3 reads TGTGCCTGGAGCCGGGACAGCTCCTACAATGAGCAGTTCTTC. It yields the protein CAWSRDSSYNEQFF.

The rearrangement links TRBV19 to TRBJ2-1; D not certain. Germline V gene sequence: CDR1 LNHDA, CDR2 SQIVND (reference sequence). This CDR3 spans 19 amino acids. Trimming stripped 3 bases from V and 0 bases from J, with 21 bases between. CDR3: CASSMVGAAELNSYNEQFF. The CDR3 DNA is TGTGCCAGTAGTATGGTGGGTGCGGCGGAACTAAACTCCTACAATGAGCAGTTCTTC.

The rearrangement uses TRBV19 and TRBJ2-1, with TRBD2 matching over 14 bases. The V gene end was trimmed by 10 bases and the J gene end by 6 bases; junction bases not matched to a gene: 2. Looked up from germline, CDR1 is LNHDA and CDR2 is SQIVND (reference sequence). The CDR3 extends over 13 amino acids. In DNA, the CDR3 is TGTGCCACGGGACTAGCGGGAGCCAATGAGCAGTTCTTC. Translation: CATGLAGANEQFF.

This rearrangement joins TRBV12-3 or TRBV12-4 to TRBJ1-2; 7 bases align to TRBD1. V lost 5 bases to trimming and J lost 8 bases; unmatched junction nucleotides: 8. The CDR3 has 13 residues. As DNA, the CDR3 is TGTGCCAGCAGTCCGCAGGGGGTGTACGGCTACACCTTC. It specifies CASSPQGVYGYTF.